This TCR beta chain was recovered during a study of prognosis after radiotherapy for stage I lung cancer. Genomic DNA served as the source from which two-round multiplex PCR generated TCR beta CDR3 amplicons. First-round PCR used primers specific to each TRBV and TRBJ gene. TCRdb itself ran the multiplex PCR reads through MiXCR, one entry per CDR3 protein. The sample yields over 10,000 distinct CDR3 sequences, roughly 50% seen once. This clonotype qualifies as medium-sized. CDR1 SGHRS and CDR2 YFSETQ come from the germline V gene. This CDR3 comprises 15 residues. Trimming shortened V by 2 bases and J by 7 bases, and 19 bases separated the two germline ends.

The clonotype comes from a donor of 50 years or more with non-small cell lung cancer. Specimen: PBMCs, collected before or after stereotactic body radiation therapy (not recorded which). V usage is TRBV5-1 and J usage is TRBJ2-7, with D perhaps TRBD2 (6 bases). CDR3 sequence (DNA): TGCGCCAGCAGCTTCCGGCGAGGAGGGGTAGAGGAGCAGTACTTC. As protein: CASSFRRGGVEEQYF.